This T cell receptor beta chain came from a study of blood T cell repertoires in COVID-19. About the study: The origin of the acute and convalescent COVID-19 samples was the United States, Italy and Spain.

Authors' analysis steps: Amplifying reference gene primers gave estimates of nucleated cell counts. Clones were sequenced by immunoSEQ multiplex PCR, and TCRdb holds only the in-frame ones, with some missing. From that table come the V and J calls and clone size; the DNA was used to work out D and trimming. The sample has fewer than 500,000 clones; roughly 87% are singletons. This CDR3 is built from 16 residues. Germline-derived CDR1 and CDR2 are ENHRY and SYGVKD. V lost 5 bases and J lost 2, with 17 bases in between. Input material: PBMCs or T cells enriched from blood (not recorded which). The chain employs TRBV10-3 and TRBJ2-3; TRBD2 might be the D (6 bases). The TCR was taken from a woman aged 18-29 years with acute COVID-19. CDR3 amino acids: CAISFLVAENTDTQYF. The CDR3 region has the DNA TGTGCCATCAGTTTTTTGGTAGCGGAGAACACAGATACGCAGTATTTT.